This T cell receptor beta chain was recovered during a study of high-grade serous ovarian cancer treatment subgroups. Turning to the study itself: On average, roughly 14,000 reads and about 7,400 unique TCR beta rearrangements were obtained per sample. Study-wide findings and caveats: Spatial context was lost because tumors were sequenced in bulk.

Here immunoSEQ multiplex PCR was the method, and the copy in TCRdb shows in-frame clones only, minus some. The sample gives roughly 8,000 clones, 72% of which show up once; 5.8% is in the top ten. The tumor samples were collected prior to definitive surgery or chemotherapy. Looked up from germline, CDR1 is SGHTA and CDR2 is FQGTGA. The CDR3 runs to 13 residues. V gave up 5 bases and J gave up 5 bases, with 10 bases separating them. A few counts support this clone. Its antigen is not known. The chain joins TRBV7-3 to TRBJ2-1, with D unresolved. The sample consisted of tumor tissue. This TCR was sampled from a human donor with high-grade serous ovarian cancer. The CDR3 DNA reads TGTGCCAGCAGCAAGGGCATCGACAATGAGCAGTTCTTC. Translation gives CASSKGIDNEQFF. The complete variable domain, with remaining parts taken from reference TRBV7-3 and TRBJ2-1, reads GAGVSQTPSNKVTEKGKYVELRCDPISGHTALYWYRQSLGQGPEFLIYFQGTGAADDSGLPNDRFFAVRPEGSVSTLKIQRTERGDSAVYLCASSKGIDNEQFFGPGTRLTVL.